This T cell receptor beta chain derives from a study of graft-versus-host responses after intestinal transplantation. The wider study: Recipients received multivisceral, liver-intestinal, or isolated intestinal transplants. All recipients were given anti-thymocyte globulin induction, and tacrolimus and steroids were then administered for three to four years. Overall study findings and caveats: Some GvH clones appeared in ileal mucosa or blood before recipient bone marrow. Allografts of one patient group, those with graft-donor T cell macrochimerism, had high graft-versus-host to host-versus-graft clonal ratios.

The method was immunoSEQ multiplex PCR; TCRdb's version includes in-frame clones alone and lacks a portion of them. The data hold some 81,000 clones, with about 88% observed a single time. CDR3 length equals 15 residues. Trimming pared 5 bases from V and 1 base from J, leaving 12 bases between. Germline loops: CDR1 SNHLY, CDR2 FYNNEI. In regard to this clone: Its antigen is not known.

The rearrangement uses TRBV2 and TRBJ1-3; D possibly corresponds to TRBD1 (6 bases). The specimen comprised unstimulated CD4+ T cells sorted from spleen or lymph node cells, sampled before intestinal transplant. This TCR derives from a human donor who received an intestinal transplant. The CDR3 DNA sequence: TGTGCCAGCAGTACACAGGGAGTTTCTGGAAACACCATATATTTT. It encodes CASSTQGVSGNTIYF.